Shown below are 27 T cell receptor beta chains from a single sample sequenced in a study of blood T cells in healthy people across ages. The use of a sample-barcoded 5' primer and a J-beta primer mix characterized a second PCR of about 6 to 12 cycles. From the 5' RACE reads, TCRdb called clonotypes with MiXCR, one entry per CDR3 protein. The data hold about 900,000 distinct CDR3 sequences, with less than 80% observed a single time. Sample: blood. The receptors were gathered from a young man in good health.

The chain recombines TRBV14 with TRBJ1-2; 7 bases line up with TRBD1. The CDR3 is made up of 14 amino acids. The germline V gene has CDR1 SGHDN and CDR2 FVKESK. V lost 1 base to trimming and J lost 8 bases; unmatched junction nucleotides: 7. The CDR3 here is CASSQAYRGAGYTF. The CDR3 coding sequence is TGTGCCAGCAGCCAAGCTTACAGGGGAGCGGGCTACACCTTC.

This chain links TRBV6-2 or TRBV6-3 with TRBJ2-7; 7 positions agree with TRBD2. The CDR3 covers 15 residues. V shed 7 bases and J 3 bases; nucleotides not matched to a gene: 12. Germline V gene lookup returns CDR1 MNHEY and CDR2 SVGEGT. The chain's CDR3 is CASTGGGSNIYEQYF. The CDR3 DNA sequence: TGTGCCAGCACTGGGGGGGGATCCAACATCTACGAGCAGTACTTC.

The rearrangement links TRBV7-9 to TRBJ1-2; 8 positions agree with TRBD1. There are 15 residues in the CDR3. V lost 1 base and J lost 8; bases outside the gene matches: 9. Germline CDR1 reads SEHNR; CDR2 reads FQNEAQ (reference sequence). CDR3 protein: CASSLGTGRSEGYTF. DNA for the CDR3: TGTGCCAGCAGCTTAGGGACAGGGCGATCGGAAGGCTACACCTTC.

This sequence joins TRBV4-2 and TRBJ2-2; D remains unclear. The CDR3 spans 16 residues. The germline gives CDR1 LGHNA, CDR2 YNFKEQ. The V end was cut by 1 base, the J end by 3 bases, with 12 bases between. CDR3 nucleotide sequence: TGTGCCAGCAGCCAAGTTGCCGACCTAGACACCGGGGAGCTGTTTTTT. It encodes CASSQVADLDTGELFF.

V and J are TRBV28 and TRBJ1-5, with unresolved D. Trimming removed 6 bases from V and 3 bases from J, with 9 bases in between. CDR3 size: 13 residues. Germline V gives CDR1 MDHEN, CDR2 SYDVKM. The CDR3 region is CASSRSLNQPQHF. CDR3 nucleotides: TGTGCCAGCAGCAGGAGCCTCAATCAGCCCCAGCATTTT.

This chain connects TRBV20-1 to TRBJ1-5, with 7 bases identical to TRBD1. Germline CDR1 reads DFQATT; CDR2 reads SNEGSKA (reference sequence). The CDR3 runs to 14 residues. Unmatched junction bases numbered 11, after V lost 6 bases and J lost 6 bases. CDR3 in DNA: TGCAGTGCAGAAGACAGGGAAGGTTTTCAGCCCCAGCATTTT. Its translation is CSAEDREGFQPQHF.

The gene calls are TRBV10-3 and TRBJ2-3; 8 nucleotides align to TRBD2. V lost 6 bases to trimming and J lost 0 bases; unmatched junction nucleotides: 5. Germline V gives CDR1 ENHRY, CDR2 SYGVKD. The CDR3 runs 15 residues. The CDR3 DNA reads as TGTGCCATCAGGCCAACTAGCGGCAGCACAGATACGCAGTATTTT. Encoded protein: CAIRPTSGSTDTQYF.

This chain uses TRBV7-2 with TRBJ1-2; 11 bases are shared with TRBD1. V was pared by 2 bases and J by 4 bases, with 3 bases of the junction left unmatched. Germline CDR1 is SGHTA and CDR2 is FQGNSA. This CDR3 is built from 15 residues. CDR3: CASSLRDRGGYGYTF. The CDR3 DNA is TGTGCCAGCAGCTTACGGGACAGGGGGGGCTATGGCTACACCTTC.

This clonotype was seen a handful of times. The chain employs TRBV12-3 or TRBV12-4 and TRBJ1-1, with 8 bases matching TRBD1. The CDR3 loop spans 14 amino acids. Trimming at V came to 6 bases and at J to 8 bases, leaving 11 bases not matched to a gene. The CDR3 here is CASSMGQVSGEAFF. The DNA of the CDR3 is TGTGCCAGCAGCATGGGACAGGTTTCGGGGGAAGCTTTCTTT.

J is TRBJ2-3 and V is TRBV5-1, with 8 bases that match TRBD2. The CDR3 contains 16 residues. Germline-derived CDR1 and CDR2 are SGHRS and YFSETQ. V was pared by 2 bases and J by 4 bases, with 9 bases of the junction left unmatched. The CDR3 coding sequence is TGCGCCAGCAGCTTTTATCAGCGGGGGATTTCAGATACGCAGTATTTT. This codes for CASSFYQRGISDTQYF.

This clonotype occurred once. The chain joins TRBV7-6 to TRBJ1-1, with no clear D. The V end was cut by 6 bases, the J end by 6 bases, with 11 bases between. The length of the CDR3 is 12 residues. CDR1 is SGHVS, CDR2 FNYEAQ, per germline. CDR3 sequence: CASSPSGSEAFF. In nucleotides, the CDR3 is TGTGCCAGCAGTCCCTCGGGGTCTGAAGCTTTCTTT.

The chain carries TRBV27 and TRBJ1-4; D gene ambiguous. CDR3 size: 14 residues. CDR1 is MNHEY, CDR2 SMNVEV, per germline (reference sequence). V lost 3 bases to trimming and J lost 8 bases, with 13 bases between them. In nucleotides, the CDR3 is TGTGCCAGCAGTTTTAGAGTCGGGAGGGAAAAACTGTTTTTT. Translated, it gives CASSFRVGREKLFF.

This clonotype came up a few times. The genes are TRBV6-2 or TRBV6-3 and TRBJ2-5; no firm D call. Germline V gene sequence: CDR1 MNHEY, CDR2 SVGEGT. Trimming shortened V by 0 bases and J by 1 base, and 3 bases separated the two germline ends. The CDR3 is 13 amino acids. The CDR3 is CASSYSFQETQYF. The CDR3 DNA reads TGTGCCAGCAGTTACTCGTTCCAAGAGACCCAGTACTTC.

As concerns this clonotype: The germline gene is not matched at one end of the junction; a read error may be the cause. The gene calls are TRBV20-1 and TRBJ1-2; D remains unclear. CDR1 is DFQATT, CDR2 SNEGSKA, per germline (reference sequence). This CDR3 comprises 15 residues. The CDR3 sequence is CSARDVITANYGYTF. DNA for the CDR3: TGCAGTGCTAGAGATGTGATAACAGCTAACTATGGTTACACCTTC.

This clonotype was detected many times. J is TRBJ2-6 and V is TRBV10-3; TRBD2 is a possible D gene (5 bases). The CDR3 covers 14 residues. CDR1 ENHRY and CDR2 SYGVKD come from the germline V gene. The V gene lost 4 bases and the J gene lost 4 bases, with 8 bases spanning the gap. CDR3 sequence: CAISGVAGANVLTF. The DNA for the CDR3 is TGTGCCATCAGTGGGGTAGCGGGGGCCAACGTCCTGACTTTC.

V is TRBV20-1 and J is TRBJ1-6; 7 nucleotides match TRBD1. The V gene's germline CDR1 is DFQATT and CDR2 SNEGSKA (reference sequence). V lost 6 bases and J lost 7; bases outside the gene matches: 15. This CDR3 region has 16 residues. The CDR3 nucleotides read TGCAGTGCCCACATCGCCCAGACAGGGATAAATTCACCCCTCCACTTT. Translating gives CSAHIAQTGINSPLHF.

This clonotype was counted at least ten times. The chain recombines TRBV10-3 with TRBJ2-1; 10 positions agree with TRBD1. The germline CDR1 and CDR2 sequences are ENHRY and SYGVKD. V lost 7 bases to trimming and J lost 6 bases; unmatched junction nucleotides: 3. This CDR3 is 13 amino acids long. The CDR3 DNA follows: TGTGCCATCACTGGACAGGGGGGCAATGAGCAGTTCTTC. It specifies CAITGQGGNEQFF.

The chain carries TRBV12-5 and TRBJ2-7; D uncertain. The tail of the sequence fits TRBJ2-5 better, so the J call may be wrong. The CDR3 spans 13 residues. Germline CDR1 LGHNT, CDR2 FRNRAP. CDR3 in amino acids: CASGPSNGETQYF. As DNA, the CDR3 is TGTGCTAGTGGTCCTAGTAATGGGGAGACCCAGTACTTC.

The chain recombines TRBV5-4 with TRBJ1-6; no reliable D call. V lost 2 bases, J lost 8 bases, and 8 bases lay in between. The CDR3 is 13 residues long. Germline V gene sequence: CDR1 SGHNT, CDR2 YYREEE (reference sequence). The CDR3 protein is CASSLGEYSPLHF. DNA of the CDR3: TGTGCCAGCAGCTTAGGAGAATATTCACCCCTCCACTTT.

The J gene is TRBJ1-6, the V gene TRBV12-3 or TRBV12-4; the D gene is possibly TRBD1 (5 bases). V was cut by 2 bases and J by 6 bases, with 11 bases left in between. This CDR3 spans 15 amino acids. In DNA form, the CDR3 reads TGTGCCAGCAGTTTACGACAGATTTTTAATTCACCCCTCCACTTT. Protein: CASSLRQIFNSPLHF.

Here the CDR3 DNA reads TGTGCCAGCAGCTCCGACAGGCCGCGGAACGAGCAGTACTTC. Translation gives CASSSDRPRNEQYF. The gene calls are TRBV7-9 and TRBJ2-1, with D perhaps matching TRBD1 (6 bases). The J call is uncertain, as TRBJ2-7 better fits the DNA end. This CDR3 has 14 residues. Germline CDR1 SEHNR, CDR2 FQNEAQ (reference sequence).

The genes are TRBV5-8 and TRBJ2-1, with 7 bases that match TRBD2. The CDR3 extends over 15 amino acids. With V trimmed by 3 bases and J by 5 bases, 8 bases remained unmatched. Germline loops: CDR1 SGHTS, CDR2 YDEGEE. The CDR3 DNA is TGTGCCAGCAGCTATGGCCTAGCGGTTAACAATGAGCAGTTCTTC. Translation gives CASSYGLAVNNEQFF.

This sequence joins TRBV20-1 and TRBJ2-5; the D is unclear. CDR3 length: 13 residues. Trimming took off 5 bases at V and 1 base at J, with 11 bases between the two ends. The germline CDR1 and CDR2 sequences are DFQATT and SNEGSKA (reference sequence). The CDR3 nucleotides are TGCAGTGCTCTCCCGGACGTCCAAGAGACCCAGTACTTC. Translating it yields CSALPDVQETQYF.

The rearrangement links TRBV9 to TRBJ2-5, with D tentatively TRBD2 (6 bases). The CDR3 spans 15 residues. Germline loops: CDR1 SGDLS, CDR2 YYNGEE. Trimming removed 0 bases at V and 5 bases at J, with 14 bases between. CDR3 loop: CASSVATAEGETQYF. CDR3 nucleotide sequence: TGTGCCAGCAGCGTAGCGACAGCGGAGGGGGAGACCCAGTACTTC. Filled out from reference TRBV9 and TRBJ2-5, the complete variable domain reads DSGVTQTPKHLITATGQRVTLRCSPRSGDLSVYWYQQSLDQGLQFLIQYYNGEERAKGNILERFSAQQFPDLHSELNLSSLELGDSALYFCASSVATAEGETQYFGPGTRLLVL.

This chain joins TRBV2 and TRBJ2-3; D is unclear. This CDR3 region has 15 residues. Trimming stripped 6 bases from V and 2 bases from J, with 15 bases between. CDR1 is SNHLY and CDR2 is FYNNEI in the germline V gene. In DNA, the CDR3 is TGTGCCAGCAGATCAAACTGGAGAAACACAGATACGCAGTATTTT. Its translation: CASRSNWRNTDTQYF.

The chain couples TRBV12-3 or TRBV12-4 to TRBJ1-5; perhaps TRBD1 as D (5 bases). Trimming took 1 base from V and 0 from J, leaving 16 bases between them. The CDR3 loop spans 18 amino acids. DNA for the CDR3: TGTGCCAGCAGTTTAGAGGGGCCAGCCCACCCTAGCAATCAGCCCCAGCATTTT. Translating it yields CASSLEGPAHPSNQPQHF.

This clonotype was observed a few times. The chain employs TRBV27 and TRBJ2-1; TRBD2 aligns across 10 bases. The CDR3 sequence is 15 residues long. Germline CDR1 is MNHEY and CDR2 is SMNVEV (reference sequence). The trim removed 7 bases at V and 5 bases at J, leaving 8 bases unmatched. CDR3 sequence reads: CASTLLAGTDNEQFF. CDR3 coding DNA: TGTGCCAGCACCTTACTAGCGGGGACAGACAATGAGCAGTTCTTC.